Presented here are 13 T cell receptor beta chains from one specimen sequenced in a study of blood T cell repertoires in COVID-19. Clones were read by immunoSEQ multiplex PCR, and TCRdb kept only the in-frame ones, dropping some. The sample holds around 200,000 clones, over 70% seen once. Sequencing was carried out using peripheral blood. The receptor set was obtained from a woman aged 45-65 years with acute or convalescent COVID-19.

This clone was detected only once. This sequence joins TRBV7-9 and TRBJ2-5; the D gene is possibly TRBD2 (6 bases). This CDR3 is 15 amino acids long. From germline, CDR1 is SEHNR and CDR2 FQNEAQ (reference sequence). The ends were cut back, 2 bases at V and 2 bases at J, with 12 bases in the middle. Written as DNA, the CDR3 is TGTGCCAGCAGCTTAAGTAGCGGTGCTCAAGAGACCCAGTACTTC. Translation: CASSLSSGAQETQYF.

The rearrangement joins TRBV20-1 to TRBJ2-7; perhaps TRBD2 as D (6 bases). From germline, CDR1 is DFQATT and CDR2 SNEGSKA (reference sequence). The CDR3 has 16 residues. Trimming shortened V by 3 bases and J by 2 bases, and 20 bases separated the two germline ends. The chain's CDR3 is CSASPGGTPTPYEQYF. CDR3 nucleotides: TGCAGTGCTAGTCCCGGCGGGACCCCGACTCCCTACGAGCAGTACTTC.

The chain couples TRBV28 to TRBJ1-2, with a weak D call TRBD1 (6 bases). The CDR3 sequence is 15 residues long. Per germline, CDR1 MDHEN and CDR2 SYDVKM. Trimming removed 3 bases at V and 0 bases at J, with 11 bases between. CDR3 sequence: CASSLGGPANYGYTF. DNA for the CDR3: TGTGCCAGCAGTTTGGGGGGGCCAGCTAACTATGGCTACACCTTC.

This chain connects TRBV19 to TRBJ2-5; the D gene is possibly TRBD2 (5 bases). Germline V gene lookup returns CDR1 LNHDA and CDR2 SQIVND (reference sequence). V was shortened by 6 bases and J by 5 bases, with 25 bases between the two germline ends. The CDR3 runs to 17 residues. CDR3: CASSSGSLPPRWETQYF. DNA of the CDR3: TGTGCCAGTAGCTCGGGGAGTCTACCTCCCAGGTGGGAGACCCAGTACTTC.

V usage is TRBV7-2 and J usage is TRBJ2-7, with unresolved D. Trimming took off 5 bases at V and 0 bases at J, with 11 bases between the two ends. The germline V gene encodes CDR1 SGHTA and CDR2 FQGNSA. The CDR3 contains 14 residues. CDR3 bases: TGTGCCAGCAGCGAAGGCACAGTCTCCTACGAGCAGTACTTC. Translating gives CASSEGTVSYEQYF.

This clone occurred once. V is TRBV7-2 and J is TRBJ2-5; 8 positions match TRBD1. In germline, CDR1 is SGHTA, CDR2 FQGNSA. The CDR3 is made up of 16 amino acids. With 1 base clipped from V and 2 bases from J, the junction kept 6 bases outside the gene matches. CDR3 nucleotide sequence: TGTGCCAGCAGCTTAGTCTGGGACAGGCCACAAGAGACCCAGTACTTC. This encodes CASSLVWDRPQETQYF.

The chain has TRBV23-1 and TRBJ2-7; 10 nucleotides align to TRBD1. TRBV23-1 is flagged as an ORF with uncertain function. The CDR3 covers 18 residues. With V trimmed by 3 bases and J by 3 bases, 14 bases remained unmatched. The CDR3 is CASSHSRDRGSGGYEQYF. For the CDR3, the DNA is TGCGCCAGCAGTCATAGCCGGGACAGGGGTTCCGGGGGCTACGAGCAGTACTTC.

A few counts support this clone. The chain joins TRBV19 to TRBJ1-1; possible D gene TRBD1, 5 bases. The CDR3 sequence is 15 residues long. V was shortened by 11 bases and J by 3 bases, with 22 bases between the two germline ends. CDR1 and CDR2 (germline): LNHDA, SQIVND (reference sequence). As DNA, the CDR3 is TGTGCCGTCACTGGGGCCTTGTCATCCGACACTGAAGCTTTCTTT. As protein: CAVTGALSSDTEAFF.

This clone occurred many times. The chain carries TRBV9 and TRBJ2-3; tentatively, D is TRBD1 (6 bases). Trimming took 4 bases from V and 2 from J, leaving 14 bases between them. This CDR3 contains 15 residues. CDR1 is SGDLS, CDR2 YYNGEE, per germline. This chain's CDR3 is CASSPTQGDTDTQYF. In nucleotides, the CDR3 is TGTGCCAGCAGCCCCACACAGGGAGACACAGATACGCAGTATTTT.

The chain has TRBV10-3 and TRBJ1-5, with D maybe TRBD1 (5 bases). V lost 5 bases to trimming and J lost 3 bases, with 8 bases between them. This CDR3 comprises 13 residues. CDR1 and CDR2 from the germline V gene are ENHRY and SYGVKD. The CDR3 DNA is TGTGCCATCAGTCAGACAGACAATCAGCCCCAGCATTTT. It codes for CAISQTDNQPQHF.

The chain uses TRBV3-1 (or the pseudogene TRBV3-2) and TRBJ2-2; possibly TRBD2 for D (7 bases). CDR1 and CDR2 from the germline V gene are LGHDT and YNNKEL (reference sequence). With 1 base removed from V and 7 bases from J, the gap between germline ends came to 10 bases. The length of the CDR3 is 14 residues. The CDR3 nucleotides are TGTGCCAGCAGCCAAGTAGGGGGGGGCGGGGAGCTGTTTTTT. Translation: CASSQVGGGGELFF.

CDR3 residues: CASSLQGLNTEAFF. The CDR3 region has the DNA TGTGCCAGCAGCCTACAGGGTTTGAACACTGAAGCTTTCTTT. The chain couples TRBV7-2 to TRBJ1-1; a weak D match, TRBD1 (6 bases). Germline CDR1 reads SGHTA; CDR2 reads FQGNSA. V shed 5 bases and J shed 0 bases, with 10 bases lying between them. This CDR3 is 14 amino acids long. Full variable domain (missing parts from reference TRBV7-2 and TRBJ1-1): GAGVSQSPSNKVTEKGKDVELRCDPISGHTALYWYRQSLGQGLEFLIYFQGNSAPDKSGLPSDRFSAERTGGSVSTLTIQRTQQEDSAVYLCASSLQGLNTEAFFGQGTRLTVV.

This chain uses TRBV6-5 with TRBJ1-3; D is undetermined. This CDR3 has 15 residues. Germline-derived CDR1 and CDR2 are MNHEY and SVGAGI. The V end was cut by 4 bases, the J end by 0 bases, with 10 bases between. As DNA, the CDR3 is TGTGCCAGCAGTTTTAGTCCCCTCTCTGGAAACACCATATATTTT. Amino acids: CASSFSPLSGNTIYF.